These 6 T cell receptor beta chains came from one sample sequenced in a study of beta chain features in type 1 diabetes (dated by TCRdb to the late 2010s). Receptor amplification or capture employed the immunoSEQ multiplex PCR assay. The entire amount of isolated RNA was reverse transcribed using the High Capacity cDNA Reverse Transcription Kit, so the sequenced TCRB transcripts were expressed ones. Sourced from immuneACCESS, this table was stored by TCRdb with only in-frame sequences that have V and J called. A share of the clones is absent; for the studies checked, an unresolved V gene accounts for under half, and the remainder has no known explanation. The sample table shows a few hundred thousand clones, and 11% are seen once. The leading ten clones occupy less than 1.5% of the sample. The sequenced sample was central memory CD4+ T cells from blood. Receptors were obtained from a man between 18 and 29 years old in good health.

This chain links TRBV7-9 with TRBJ1-4; tentative D call: TRBD1 (5 bases). The germline V and J ends were trimmed by 2 bases and 6 bases, with 13 bases remaining between them. The germline gives CDR1 SEHNR, CDR2 FQNEAQ (reference sequence). This CDR3 is built from 15 residues. CDR3 loop: CASSLLPGMDEKLFF. CDR3 DNA: TGTGCCAGCAGCTTACTTCCAGGGATGGATGAAAAACTGTTTTTT.

The chain is built from TRBV15 and TRBJ2-5; TRBD1 might be the D (5 bases). Germline V gene sequence: CDR1 LNHNV, CDR2 YYDKDF (reference sequence). The CDR3 is 13 residues long. Trimming removed 2 bases from V and 4 bases from J, with 8 bases in between. The CDR3 DNA follows: TGTGCCACCAGCAGACGGCAGGGAGAGACCCAGTACTTC. It translates to CATSRRQGETQYF.

This clone appeared a few times. The V and J genes are TRBV4-3 and TRBJ2-7; D assignment may be TRBD1 or TRBD2 (5 bases each). The CDR3 runs 13 residues. The V and J ends lost 4 bases and 3 bases respectively, with 10 bases between them. The germline CDR1 and CDR2 sequences are LGHNA and YSLEER. The CDR3 reads CASSRDRRYEQYF. CDR3 nucleotides: TGCGCCAGCAGCCGGGACCGTCGCTACGAGCAGTACTTC.

The chain is built from TRBV7-9 and TRBJ1-1; D remains unclear. The CDR3 is made up of 14 amino acids. The V gene lost 5 bases and the J gene lost 2 bases, with 12 bases spanning the gap. Germline values: CDR1 SEHNR, CDR2 FQNEAQ (reference sequence). The CDR3 sequence: CASSRRQDNTEAFF. The CDR3 region has the DNA TGTGCCAGCAGCCGACGTCAGGATAACACTGAAGCTTTCTTT.

The chain carries TRBV6-1 and TRBJ2-5; D remains ambiguous. This CDR3 is 14 amino acids long. Per germline, CDR1 MNHNS and CDR2 SASEGT. V was pared by 2 bases and J by 1 base, with 8 bases between. CDR3 region: CASSEWASQETQYF. The DNA of the CDR3 is TGTGCCAGCAGTGAATGGGCGTCCCAAGAGACCCAGTACTTC.

Only a few counts were recorded for this clone. The CDR3 nucleotides read TGTGCCAGCAGCCGAGGCGGACCTCTTAGCTACGAGCAGTACTTC. Protein: CASSRGGPLSYEQYF. The chain recombines TRBV6-5 with TRBJ2-7; D is uncertain. Germline CDR1 MNHEY, CDR2 SVGAGI. V lost 6 bases and J lost 3, with 18 bases in between. The CDR3 spans 15 residues.